Below are 22 T cell receptor beta chains sequenced from a single sample in a study of CD8+CD57+ T cells in acquired aplastic anemia. It was genomic DNA that served as the template for profiling TCR beta VDJ and CDR3. TCRdb itself ran the reads through MiXCR, one entry per CDR3 protein. There are over 150,000 distinct CDR3 sequences in the sample; approximately 43% occur only once, and about 1.1% lies in the top ten. Sequences were obtained from sorted CD4+, CD8+, or CD8+CD57+ T cells (not recorded which) from PBMCs. The origin of the receptors is a human donor in good health.

V is TRBV9 and J is TRBJ2-7; D not certain. The length of the CDR3 is 14 residues. Germline loops: CDR1 SGDLS, CDR2 YYNGEE. V shed 4 bases and J shed 3 bases, with 14 bases lying between them. The DNA for the CDR3 is TGTGCCAGCAGCTTGGGCGAACAATACTACGAGCAGTACTTC. Protein product: CASSLGEQYYEQYF.

The rearrangement links TRBV4-1 to TRBJ2-7, with 12 bases that match TRBD2. The CDR3 has 15 amino acids. Germline CDR1 MGHRA, CDR2 YSYEKL. After removal of 3 bases from V and 6 bases from J, the junction contained 6 bases not matched to a gene. This CDR3 is CASSHLTSGSSEQYF. The CDR3, as DNA: TGCGCCAGCAGCCATCTGACTAGCGGGAGCTCCGAGCAGTACTTC.

The chain uses TRBV2 and TRBJ1-3; D possibly corresponds to TRBD1 (6 bases). The CDR3 has 14 amino acids. Per germline, CDR1 SNHLY and CDR2 FYNNEI. Trimming stripped 6 bases from V and 0 bases from J, with 9 bases between. The CDR3 is CASSGTLSGNTIYF. CDR3 nucleotide sequence: TGTGCCAGCAGCGGGACACTCTCTGGAAACACCATATATTTT.

This clonotype appeared many times. The CDR3 here is CASSLRDAGLAGNNEQFF. The DNA of the CDR3 is TGTGCCAGCAGCCTACGGGATGCCGGACTAGCGGGTAACAATGAGCAGTTCTTC. The chain recombines TRBV7-6 with TRBJ2-1; TRBD2 matches at 11 bases. CDR3 length: 18 residues. The V gene's germline CDR1 is SGHVS and CDR2 FNYEAQ. J was trimmed by 5 bases and V by 5 bases; bases with no gene match: 14.

V gene TRBV15 combines with J gene TRBJ2-7; D unresolved. CDR3 size: 13 residues. The V and J ends lost 6 bases and 0 bases respectively, with 9 bases between them. From germline, CDR1 is LNHNV and CDR2 YYDKDF (reference sequence). CDR3 in DNA: TGTGCCACCAGATCGTGGACCTCCTACGAGCAGTACTTC. This sequence encodes CATRSWTSYEQYF.

This clonotype has just a few counts. The rearrangement joins TRBV10-3 to TRBJ2-3; the D is unclear. Deletions cut 4 bases from V and 2 bases from J, with 10 bases between. This CDR3 region has 14 residues. CDR1 is ENHRY, CDR2 SYGVKD, per germline. The DNA of the CDR3 is TGTGCCATCAGTGGGATGGGGAACACAGATACGCAGTATTTT. Protein: CAISGMGNTDTQYF.

The CDR3: CASRGRLHSGNTF. The CDR3, as DNA: TGTGCCAGTAGGGGACGGCTGCACTCTGGAAACACCTTC. The chain is built from TRBV19 and TRBJ1-2, with D maybe TRBD1 (5 bases). Germline lookup yields CDR1 LNHDA and CDR2 SQIVND (reference sequence). Trimming pared 6 bases from V and 12 bases from J, leaving 20 bases between. The CDR3 is 13 amino acids.

This clonotype was recorded many times. The V call is TRBV11-2, the J call TRBJ2-7; D not resolved. The V and J ends lost 2 bases and 9 bases respectively, with 5 bases between them. Germline CDR1 SGHAT, CDR2 FQNNGV. CDR3 length: 10 amino acids. CDR3 bases: TGTGCCAGCAGCTTAAGGCGGCAGTACTTC. Amino acid sequence: CASSLRRQYF.

This clonotype was seen at least ten times. V gene TRBV2 combines with J gene TRBJ1-1; D might be TRBD1 (5 bases). Germline CDR1 SNHLY, CDR2 FYNNEI. The ends were cut back, 7 bases at V and 5 bases at J, with 14 bases in the middle. CDR3 length equals 13 residues. CDR3 nucleotide sequence: TGTGCCAGCAAGAGGGGAAGTGAAACTGAAGCTTTCTTT. As protein: CASKRGSETEAFF.

This clonotype was counted a few times. CDR3 nucleotides: TGTGCCAGCAGTTTAAGGGCCCTCGATACCTACGAGCAGTACTTC. Protein: CASSLRALDTYEQYF. This chain uses TRBV27 with TRBJ2-7; unclear D gene. The germline V gene encodes CDR1 MNHEY and CDR2 SMNVEV (reference sequence). V was trimmed by 2 bases and J by 2 bases, leaving 13 bases between them. The CDR3 totals 15 residues.

This chain links TRBV5-1 with TRBJ2-2, with D possibly matching TRBD2 (6 bases). Germline V CDR1 and CDR2: SGHRS, YFSETQ. The CDR3 runs 17 residues. Trimming cost V 0 bases and J 4 bases, with 16 bases left between them. The CDR3 sequence is CASSLGPGWRGTGELFF. CDR3 DNA sequence: TGCGCCAGCAGCTTGGGCCCGGGGTGGCGGGGCACCGGGGAGCTGTTTTTT.

For this clonotype: The final CDR3 position lacks the conserved phenylalanine or tryptophan, pointing to a likely read error. V usage is TRBV19 and J usage is TRBJ1-5; 8 nucleotides align to TRBD1. Losses at the gene ends were 7 bases for V and 3 bases for J; bases not matched to a gene: 8. CDR1 LNHDA and CDR2 SQIVND come from the germline V gene (reference sequence). The CDR3 loop spans 15 amino acids. The CDR3 sequence is CASIGDRSLNQPQHL. In DNA, the CDR3 is TGTGCCAGTATCGGGGACAGGTCCCTCAATCAGCCCCAGCATCTT.

Comments on this clonotype: A junction end diverges from the germline sequence, so it may reflect a read error. This sequence joins TRBV7-2 and TRBJ2-5; the match to TRBD1 covers 9 bases. The CDR3 length is 13 residues. The germline V gene has CDR1 SGHTA and CDR2 FQGNSA. The CDR3 spells CASSLDRGETQYF. The CDR3 region has the DNA TGCGCCAGCAGCCTGGACAGGGGAGAGACCCAGTACTTC.

The gene calls are TRBV10-3 and TRBJ1-1; D is ambiguous. This CDR3 region has 14 residues. The germline V gene encodes CDR1 ENHRY and CDR2 SYGVKD. Trimming shortened V by 1 base and J by 5 bases, and 11 bases separated the two germline ends. Here the CDR3 reads CAISEYGNRTEAFF. In nucleotides, the CDR3 is TGTGCCATCAGTGAGTATGGGAACCGAACTGAAGCTTTCTTT.

J is TRBJ2-2 and V is TRBV25-1, with D possibly TRBD1 on 5 matching bases. The ends were cut back, 5 bases at V and 4 bases at J, with 11 bases in the middle. The CDR3 extends over 14 amino acids. The V gene's germline CDR1 is MGHDK and CDR2 SYGVNS. The DNA for the CDR3 is TGTGCCAGCAGTTCCAGGGCGAGCACCGGGGAGCTGTTTTTT. Translation gives CASSSRASTGELFF.

V usage is TRBV24-1 and J usage is TRBJ1-2; D call uncertain. V was shortened by 4 bases and J by 2 bases, with 4 bases between the two germline ends. Germline loops: CDR1 KGHDR, CDR2 SFDVKD. CDR3 length: 12 residues. In nucleotides, the CDR3 is TGTGCCACCAGTGACCCAAACTATGGCTACACCTTC. Protein product: CATSDPNYGYTF.

This clonotype was detected ten times or more. This chain uses TRBV20-1 with TRBJ2-5; no clear D gene. The V end was cut by 8 bases, the J end by 5 bases, with 12 bases between. This CDR3 comprises 11 residues. The germline CDR1 and CDR2 sequences are DFQATT and SNEGSKA (reference sequence). The CDR3, as DNA: TGCAGTCCTCTACCCCTCGAGACCCAGTACTTC. Protein sequence: CSPLPLETQYF.

This clonotype has a count of ten or more. The genes are TRBV2 and TRBJ1-2, with unresolved D. Trimming pared 6 bases from V and 5 bases from J, leaving 7 bases between. The CDR3 runs to 11 residues. Germline CDR1 reads SNHLY; CDR2 reads FYNNEI. DNA of the CDR3: TGTGCCAGCAGCCTCCTTTATGGCTACACCTTC. This sequence encodes CASSLLYGYTF.

This clonotype was counted many times. Just one base apart from a much larger clone, this may be a read error. The rearrangement joins TRBV15 to TRBJ2-5; D possibly uses TRBD1 or TRBD2 (5 bases each). The CDR3 spans 13 residues. The germline V gene encodes CDR1 LNHNV and CDR2 YYDKDF (reference sequence). The CDR3 nucleotides are TGTGCCACCAACCGGGGCCTTCAAGAGGCCCAGTACTTC. Its translation: CATNRGLQEAQYF.

In its sample, this clonotype was seen many times. The gene calls are TRBV30 and TRBJ2-3; the D is unclear. Per germline, CDR1 GTSNPN and CDR2 SVGIG (reference sequence). V lost 3 bases and J lost 4, with 14 bases in between. The CDR3 has 14 residues. The CDR3 region is CAWSVRAKSDTQYF. In nucleotides, the CDR3 is TGTGCCTGGAGCGTAAGGGCCAAATCAGATACGCAGTATTTT.

This clonotype appeared many times. V gene TRBV20-1 combines with J gene TRBJ2-1; TRBD2 aligns across 12 bases. The CDR3 totals 14 residues. V gave up 7 bases and J gave up 8 bases; unmatched junction bases: 9. The germline gives CDR1 DFQATT, CDR2 SNEGSKA (reference sequence). The CDR3 loop is CSVALAGGVDEQFF. The CDR3 DNA reads TGCAGTGTTGCACTAGCGGGAGGTGTCGATGAGCAGTTCTTC.

The chain recombines TRBV19 with TRBJ1-1; 8 nucleotides align to TRBD1. The CDR3 has 15 amino acids. V gave up 5 bases and J gave up 0 bases; unmatched junction bases: 5. Germline values: CDR1 LNHDA, CDR2 SQIVND (reference sequence). The CDR3 DNA sequence: TGTGCCAGTAGTTTCACAGGGGGAATGAACACTGAAGCTTTCTTT. Translated, it gives CASSFTGGMNTEAFF.